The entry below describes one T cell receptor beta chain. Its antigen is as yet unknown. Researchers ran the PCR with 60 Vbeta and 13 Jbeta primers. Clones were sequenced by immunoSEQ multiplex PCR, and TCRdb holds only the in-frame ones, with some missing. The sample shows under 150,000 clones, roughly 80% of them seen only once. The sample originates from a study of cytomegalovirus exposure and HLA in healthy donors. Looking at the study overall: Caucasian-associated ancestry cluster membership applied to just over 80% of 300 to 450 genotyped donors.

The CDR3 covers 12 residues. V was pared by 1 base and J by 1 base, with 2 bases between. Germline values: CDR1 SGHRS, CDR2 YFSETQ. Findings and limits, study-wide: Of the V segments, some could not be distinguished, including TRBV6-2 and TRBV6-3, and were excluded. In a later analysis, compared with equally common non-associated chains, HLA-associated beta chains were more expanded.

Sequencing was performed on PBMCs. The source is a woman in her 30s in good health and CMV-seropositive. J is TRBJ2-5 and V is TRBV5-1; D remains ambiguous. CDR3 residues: CASSLLQETQYF. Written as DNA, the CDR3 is TGCGCCAGCAGCTTGCTCCAAGAGACCCAGTACTTC. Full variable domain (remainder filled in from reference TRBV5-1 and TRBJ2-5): KAGVTQTPRYLIKTRGQQVTLSCSPISGHRSVSWYQQTPGQGLQFLFEYFSETQRNKGNFPGRFSGRQFSNSRSEMNVSTLELGDSALYLCASSLLQETQYFGPGTRLLVL.